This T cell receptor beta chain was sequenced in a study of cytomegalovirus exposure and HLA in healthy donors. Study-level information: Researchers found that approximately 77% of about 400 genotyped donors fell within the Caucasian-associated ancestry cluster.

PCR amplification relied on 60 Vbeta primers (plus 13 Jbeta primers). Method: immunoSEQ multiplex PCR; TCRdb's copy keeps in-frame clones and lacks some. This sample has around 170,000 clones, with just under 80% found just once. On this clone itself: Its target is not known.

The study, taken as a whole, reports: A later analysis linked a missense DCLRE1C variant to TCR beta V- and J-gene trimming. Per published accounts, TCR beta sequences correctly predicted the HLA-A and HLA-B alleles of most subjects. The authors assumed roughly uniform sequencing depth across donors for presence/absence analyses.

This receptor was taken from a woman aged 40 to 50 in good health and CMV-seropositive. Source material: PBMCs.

The CDR3 region has the DNA TGTGCCAGCAGCCGCGATCGGGACAGGGGTGATCAGCCCCAGCATTTT. This encodes CASSRDRDRGDQPQHF. The V call is TRBV2, the J call TRBJ1-5; 10 nucleotides line up with TRBD1. Per the germline V gene, CDR1 is SNHLY and CDR2 is FYNNEI. Trimming cost V 6 bases and J 5 bases; bases outside gene matches: 10. This CDR3 spans 16 amino acids. Drawing the rest from reference TRBV2 and TRBJ1-5, the complete variable domain is EPEVTQTPSHQVTQMGQEVILRCVPISNHLYFYWYRQILGQKVEFLVSFYNNEISEKSEIFDDQFSVERPDGSNFTLKIRSTKLEDSAMYFCASSRDRDRGDQPQHFGDGTRLSIL.